These T cell receptor beta chains were read from a single sample in a study of CD8 T cells in ankylosing spondylitis. TCRdb independently ran MiXCR on the 5' RACE reads; one entry per CDR3 protein. The table includes roughly 370,000 distinct CDR3 sequences, around 20% detected once. The sample was blood, either unsorted or a sorted T cell fraction (not recorded which). All receptors derive from a male donor with ankylosing spondylitis. Both conserved end residues are part of each CDR3. The order of the fields is D gene, clone size, J gene, V gene, CDR3 protein, CDR3 DNA. A D gene is named only where the DNA matches it firmly. The size entry is marked missing in some rows and otherwise reads once, few, many or a size class.

>.|.|TRBJ1-2|TRBV20-1
CSAWWQVYGYTF
TGCAGTGCTTGGTGGCAGGTATATGGCTACACCTTC
>.|.|TRBJ2-5|TRBV7-8
CASSYGPQETQYF
TGTGCCAGCAGCTACGGGCCCCAAGAGACCCAGTACTTC
>.|.|TRBJ2-5|TRBV12-3/TRBV12-4
CASRSASLETQYF
TGTGCCAGCAGGTCTGCCTCATTGGAGACCCAGTACTTC
>.|few|TRBJ2-3|TRBV15
CATSSRTVTDTQYF
TGTGCCACCAGCAGCCGGACAGTCACAGATACGCAGTATTTT
>.|.|TRBJ2-1|TRBV5-1
CASSGQTVSYNEQFF
TGCGCCAGCTCGGGCCAAACGGTTTCCTACAATGAGCAGTTCTTC
>.|.|TRBJ2-5|TRBV30
CAWSAQETQYF
TGTGCCTGGAGTGCCCAAGAGACCCAGTACTTC
>.|.|TRBJ2-2|TRBV11-2
CASSGWLVSLADTGELFF
TGTGCCAGCAGCGGGTGGCTAGTCAGTTTGGCGGACACCGGGGAGCTGTTTTTT
>.|.|TRBJ2-3|TRBV2
CASSVRPPDTDTQYF
TGTGCCAGCAGTGTGAGGCCCCCCGACACAGATACGCAGTATTTT
>.|once|TRBJ1-2|TRBV10-3
CAIGSGSEGYTF
TGTGCAATCGGATCAGGGAGCGAAGGCTACACCTTC
>.|many|TRBJ2-1|TRBV9
CASSVGRGIPSDEQFF
TGTGCCAGCAGCGTAGGCCGAGGCATACCTTCGGATGAGCAGTTCTTC
>TRBD2|few|TRBJ2-1|TRBV20-1
CSASLAGDEQFF
TGCAGTGCCAGCTTAGCGGGGGATGAGCAGTTCTTC
>.|few|TRBJ1-1|TRBV6-2/TRBV6-3
CASSSIGAQSTEAFF
TGTGCCAGCAGCTCCATAGGGGCGCAAAGTACTGAAGCTTTCTTT
>.|many|TRBJ1-1|TRBV7-9
CASSRDINTEAFF
TGTGCCAGCAGCCGGGACATTAATACTGAAGCTTTCTTT
>.|.|TRBJ2-3|TRBV20-1
CSARDGRGFADTQYF
TGCAGTGCTAGAGATGGCAGAGGATTTGCAGATACGCAGTATTTT
>.|many|TRBJ2-5|TRBV5-1
CASSRGIQETQYF
TGCGCCAGCAGCCGCGGGATCCAAGAGACCCAGTACTTC
>TRBD1|few|TRBJ2-1|TRBV27
CASSRQGISNEQFF
TGTGCCAGCAGTAGACAGGGAATCTCTAATGAGCAGTTCTTC
>.|few|TRBJ2-3|TRBV3-1
CASSQGTARTDTQYF
TGTGCCAGCAGCCAAGGTACCGCACGCACAGATACGCAGTATTTT
>.|.|TRBJ2-1|TRBV4-1
CASSQVAPVNNEQFF
TGCGCCAGCAGCCAAGTTGCCCCGGTGAACAATGAGCAGTTCTTC
>.|.|TRBJ1-1|TRBV11-2
CASSYGFEAFF
TGTGCCAGCAGCTATGGATTTGAAGCTTTCTTT
>TRBD2|.|TRBJ2-1|TRBV20-1
CSASLAGGANEQFF
TGCAGTGCTAGCCTAGCGGGAGGAGCCAATGAGCAGTTCTTC
>.|.|TRBJ2-6|TRBV28
CASSLRPLTDVLTF
TGTGCCAGCAGTTTACGGCCCCTCACGGACGTCCTGACTTTC
>.|few|TRBJ1-5|TRBV3-1
CASSQDLGRHQPQHF
TGTGCCAGCAGCCAAGATCTGGGCAGGCATCAGCCCCAGCATTTT
>TRBD2|few|TRBJ2-1|TRBV20-1
CSARGAGDPTNEQFF
TGCAGTGCTAGAGGAGCGGGAGACCCCACAAATGAGCAGTTCTTC
>.|.|TRBJ2-1|TRBV28
CAIRRGNEQFF
TGCGCCATACGGAGGGGGAACGAGCAGTTCTTC
>.|few|TRBJ1-5|TRBV15
CATSRDPGQPQHF
TGTGCCACCAGCAGAGATCCCGGCCAGCCCCAGCATTTT
>.|.|TRBJ2-3|TRBV24-1
CATSVAGTDTQYF
TGTGCCACCAGTGTCGCAGGCACAGATACGCAGTATTTT
>TRBD2|.|TRBJ2-3|TRBV20-1
CSARVSGSVDTQYF
TGCAGTGCTAGGGTTAGCGGGAGCGTAGATACGCAGTATTTT
>TRBD1|few|TRBJ2-3|TRBV12-3/TRBV12-4
CASSPGTGTGGTDTQYF
TGTGCCAGCAGTCCCGGGACAGGGACTGGAGGCACAGATACGCAGTATTTT
>TRBD1|once|TRBJ2-7|TRBV14
CASSYGQGFEQYF
TGTGCCAGCAGCTATGGACAGGGTTTCGAGCAGTACTTC
>.|.|TRBJ1-5|TRBV19
CASSIKGHPSQPQHF
TGTGCCAGTAGTATTAAGGGGCACCCATCACAGCCCCAGCATTTT
>TRBD2|few|TRBJ2-2|TRBV29-1
CSVAVSGSPGELFF
TGCAGCGTTGCAGTTAGCGGGAGTCCCGGGGAGCTGTTTTTT